This T cell receptor beta chain derives from a study of graft-versus-host responses after intestinal transplantation (dated by TCRdb to the early 2020s). Concerning the study at large: The transplants that recipients received were multivisceral, liver-intestinal, or isolated intestinal. All recipients received anti-thymocyte globulin induction followed by maintenance tacrolimus and steroids for about three years. Alloreactive clones were identified by sequencing pre-transplant mixed lymphocyte reaction products and comparing these products with unstimulated pre-transplant donor and recipient T cells. The cohort enrolled roughly 25 intestinal transplant recipients including one retransplant, and a few patients lacking pretransplant specimens were excluded. Instead of going to the commercial service, samples from a few later patients were sequenced in-house on an Illumina MiSeq and processed with MiXCR. Donor T cell macrochimerism was defined as a peak of at least 4% donor T cells among recipient peripheral blood mononuclear cells. Bulk TCR-beta CDR3 sequencing was used to track graft-versus-host and host-versus-graft alloreactive T cell clones in the graft, circulation and bone marrow after intestinal transplantation.

The germline V gene supplies CDR1 SGHAT and CDR2 FQNNGV. The CDR3 numbers 16 residues from cysteine through phenylalanine. CDR3 DNA only is kept here, 48 bases in frame from base 1. Between the V and J ends, shortened by 2 bases and 1 base respectively, the junction contains 11 bases. On the study overall, not on this receptor specifically: In the allografts of patients with donor T cell macrochimerism, GvH to HvG T cell clonal ratios were high. GvH clones were detected in recipient bone marrow, and some of these GvH clones were observed earlier in ileal mucosa or blood, consistent with an intestinal mucosal origin. The relatively low number and heterogeneity of intestinal transplant patients limited the conclusions. Early after transplant, declines in HvG clones were associated with peak levels of circulating GvH clones.

This clone was seen a single time. Its antigen specificity is not known. Base qualities were left out, and no much larger clone turns up one base away. Preparation of the library involved the immunoSEQ multiplex PCR assay. For most patients, high-throughput TCR-beta CDR3 sequencing of genomic DNA was performed by Adaptive Biotechnologies. Concerning the study's data processing: Adaptive's ImmunoSEQ software supplied the TCR sequencing data for 15 to 20 patients, while MiXCR and VDJtools were used to process three other patients. CDR3 nucleotide sequences shared between donor and recipient were removed because the origin of such sequences could not be assigned. To count as alloreactive, a clone needed at least 2-fold expansion over unstimulated cells and a minimum CFSE-low frequency of 0.002% (template counts) or 0.001% (read counts). A clone was considered mappable if detected in the sequenced pre-transplant spleen, lymph node, or MLR CFSE-low populations of the donor or recipient. The cumulative frequency of alloreactive clones was calculated as a percentage of all sequences, weighted by copy number. Sourced from immuneACCESS, this table was stored by TCRdb with only in-frame sequences that have V and J called. A share of the clones is absent; for the studies checked, an unresolved V gene accounts for under half, and the remainder has no known explanation. Clone size and the V and J calls come from that table; the DNA yielded D and trimming. This sample gives more than 10,000 clones in total; approximately 94% of them show up just once. Approximately 4.8% of the sample rests with the top ten.

Blood samples were collected up to 4 times in the first month after transplant and then at least monthly when available. The rearrangement combines TRBV11-2 with TRBJ2-2; the D call could be TRBD1 or TRBD2, with each sharing 5 bases. This TCR derives from a human patient who received an intestinal transplant, so some T cells may come from the graft donor. The source was PBMCs, collected approximately 35 months after intestinal transplantation. CDR3 protein: CASSLSGTVNTGELFF. At the DNA level, the sequence is TGTGCCAGCAGCTTATCCGGGACGGTGAACACCGGGGAGCTGTTTTTT.